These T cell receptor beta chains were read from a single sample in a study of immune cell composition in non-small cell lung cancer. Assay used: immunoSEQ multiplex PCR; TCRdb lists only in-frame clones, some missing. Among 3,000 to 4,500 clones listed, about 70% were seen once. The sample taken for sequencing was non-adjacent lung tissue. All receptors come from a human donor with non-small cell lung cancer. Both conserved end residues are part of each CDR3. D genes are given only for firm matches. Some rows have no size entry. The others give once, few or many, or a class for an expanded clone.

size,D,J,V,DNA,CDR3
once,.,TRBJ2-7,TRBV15,TGTGCCACCAGCTTGCGGGTGGAGGGCGAGCAGTACTTC,CATSLRVEGEQYF
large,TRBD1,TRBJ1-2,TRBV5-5,TGTGCCAGCAGCGAAGGACAGGAGGTCTATGGCTACACCTTC,CASSEGQEVYGYTF
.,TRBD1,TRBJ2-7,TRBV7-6,TGTGCCAGCAGCAGCCGGGACAGGGGTTTTGACGAGCAGTACTTC,CASSSRDRGFDEQYF
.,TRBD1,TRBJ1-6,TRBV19,TGTGCCAGTAGTATAGTAATTGGACAGGGATATAATTCACCCCTCCACTTT,CASSIVIGQGYNSPLHF
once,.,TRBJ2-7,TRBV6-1,TGTGCCAGCAGTGAACGGTTAATTTATTGGGGGACTCCGGGGTGGGAGCAGTACTTC,CASSERLIYWGTPGWEQYF
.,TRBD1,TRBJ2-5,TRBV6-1,TGTGCCAGCAGTGAAATAGGGGACAGGGCCGTTGAGACCCAGTACTTC,CASSEIGDRAVETQYF
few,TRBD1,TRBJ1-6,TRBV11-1,TGTGCCAGCAGCATACCCGGACAGGGCGAGGATTCACCCCTCCACTTT,CASSIPGQGEDSPLHF
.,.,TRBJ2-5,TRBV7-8,TGTGCCAGCAGCTTAGTTCCTTACCAAGAGACCCAGTACTTC,CASSLVPYQETQYF
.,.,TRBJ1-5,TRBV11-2,TGTGCCAGCAGCTTAGACGGTCAGGGGCATCAGCCCCAGCATTTT,CASSLDGQGHQPQHF
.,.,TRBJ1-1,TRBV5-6,TGTGCCAGCAGCTTGCCGGGTTTGGCTGAAGCTTTCTTT,CASSLPGLAEAFF
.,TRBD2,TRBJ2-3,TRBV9,TGTGCCAGCAGCGTAGGAGTGGGACTAGACTTGGCAGATACGCAGTATTTT,CASSVGVGLDLADTQYF
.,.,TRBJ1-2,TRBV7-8,TGTGCCAGCAGCCCGCTCGAGGCAGGAGGGCCGATGGTCACCTTC,CASSPLEAGGPMVTF
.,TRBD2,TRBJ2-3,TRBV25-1,TGTGCCAGCAGACCTAGCGGGAGCTCTGGAGATACGCAGTATTTT,CASRPSGSSGDTQYF
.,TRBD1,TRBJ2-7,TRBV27,TGTGCCAGCAGTTTCTTGGGACAGGGATTCGAGCAGTACTTC,CASSFLGQGFEQYF
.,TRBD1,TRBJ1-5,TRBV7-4,TGTGCCAGCAGCCTCCGCCGGGACAGGGACGATCAGCCCCAGCATTTT,CASSLRRDRDDQPQHF
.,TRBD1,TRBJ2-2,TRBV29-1,TGCAGCGTTATACCGGGACAGGACGCGAACACCGGGGAGCTGTTTTTT,CSVIPGQDANTGELFF